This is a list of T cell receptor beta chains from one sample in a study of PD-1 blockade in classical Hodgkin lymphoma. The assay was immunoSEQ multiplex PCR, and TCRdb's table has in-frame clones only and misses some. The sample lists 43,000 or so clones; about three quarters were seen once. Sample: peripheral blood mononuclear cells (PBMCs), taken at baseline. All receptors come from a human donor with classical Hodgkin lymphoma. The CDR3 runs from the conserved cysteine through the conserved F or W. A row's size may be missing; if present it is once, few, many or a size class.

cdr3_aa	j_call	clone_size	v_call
CASSVDGGQNTEAFF	TRBJ1-1	.	TRBV9
CASSGGAGTTGELFF	TRBJ2-2	.	TRBV5-1
CASSLLRVGFNSGNTIYF	TRBJ1-3	.	TRBV7-8
CASRQMLTPQFF	TRBJ2-1	.	TRBV7-2
CASSVARDSNYGYTF	TRBJ1-2	few	TRBV9
CASSRPLVGEQYF	TRBJ2-7	few	TRBV14
CASSSVSVLEQGAFKIPQHF	TRBJ1-5	.	TRBV5-1
CASGPERTEAFF	TRBJ1-1	.	TRBV12-5
CASSQSEGYGYTF	TRBJ1-2	.	TRBV5-1
CASTQGSSSYEQYF	TRBJ2-7	.	TRBV2
CASSWSTGARGGYTF	TRBJ1-2	.	TRBV6-5
CASSLNRDRTYEQYF	TRBJ2-7	.	TRBV19
CASSVGLTPGEQYF	TRBJ2-7	.	TRBV9
CASSYVGRGDEKLFF	TRBJ1-4	.	TRBV6-6
CASSPFLSGYTF	TRBJ1-2	.	TRBV5-1
CASSLGQGNEQFF	TRBJ2-1	once	TRBV5-1
CASSRTQLAGRGDTQYF	TRBJ2-3	.	TRBV7-9
CASSFFSAYEQYF	TRBJ2-7	few	TRBV28
CASSVRTGGLYGYTF	TRBJ1-2	.	TRBV9
CSANRGEKLFF	TRBJ1-4	.	TRBV20-1
CASSEMGGDGYTF	TRBJ1-2	.	TRBV2
CASSLDSGSGDTQYF	TRBJ2-3	.	TRBV5-1
CASSQEGGSYNEQFF	TRBJ2-1	.	TRBV4-2
CASSWGQNTEAFF	TRBJ1-1	.	TRBV6-1
CASSVATGAERTDTQYF	TRBJ2-3	.	TRBV9
CASGLVPVLGQGHYEQYF	TRBJ2-7	.	TRBV12-5
CASSLDRGGYTF	TRBJ1-2	few	TRBV6-6
CASSPPGAYGYTF	TRBJ1-2	.	TRBV5-6
CASSIGTSRVYEQYF	TRBJ2-7	once	TRBV5-1